The 21 T cell receptor beta chains below come from one sample, sequenced in a study of CD8+CD57+ T cells in acquired aplastic anemia. Profiling that covered TCR beta VDJ and CDR3 relied on genomic DNA as its template. TCRdb independently ran MiXCR on the reads; one entry per CDR3 protein. The table lists hundreds of thousands of distinct CDR3 sequences, around three fifths of them singletons. Sequenced: sorted CD4+, CD8+, or CD8+CD57+ T cells (not recorded which) from PBMCs. The origin of the receptors is a human donor with severe aplastic anemia or a healthy control (not recorded which).

This clonotype was recorded many times. V and J are TRBV5-1 and TRBJ1-4; D possibly corresponds to TRBD1 (5 bases). Trimming stripped 4 bases from V and 6 bases from J, with 10 bases between. The CDR3 totals 13 residues. Germline V CDR1 and CDR2: SGHRS, YFSETQ. In DNA form, the CDR3 reads TGCGCCAGCAGCAAAGGGGTGGATGAAAAACTGTTTTTT. It translates to CASSKGVDEKLFF.

This clonotype was seen more than once but under ten times. Compared with germline, one end of the junction differs, possibly owing to a read error. The chain uses TRBV12-3 or TRBV12-4 and TRBJ2-3; D may be TRBD1 (6 bases). This CDR3 is 15 amino acids long. The CDR3 is CVSIHREIGTDTQYF. For the CDR3, the DNA is TGTGTCAGCATTCACAGGGAAATCGGCACAGATACGCAGTATTTT.

The genes are TRBV7-2 and TRBJ1-2, with a tentative D call TRBD1 (6 bases). The CDR3 has 16 residues. Trimming removed 0 bases at V and 4 bases at J, with 15 bases between. Per germline, CDR1 SGHTA and CDR2 FQGNSA. CDR3 nucleotides: TGTGCCAGCAGCTTAGCGGACAGTCCCCATTTCTATGGCTACACCTTC. Residues: CASSLADSPHFYGYTF.

This clonotype has only a few counts. The chain links TRBV9 to TRBJ2-3, with D tentatively TRBD1 (5 bases). Germline values: CDR1 SGDLS, CDR2 YYNGEE. The CDR3 is 15 amino acids. V lost 0 bases and J lost 2, with 10 bases in between. The CDR3 here is CASSVGGRFTDTQYF. In DNA, the CDR3 is TGTGCCAGCAGCGTAGGGGGCAGGTTCACAGATACGCAGTATTTT. Full variable domain (missing parts from reference TRBV9 and TRBJ2-3): DSGVTQTPKHLITATGQRVTLRCSPRSGDLSVYWYQQSLDQGLQFLIQYYNGEERAKGNILERFSAQQFPDLHSELNLSSLELGDSALYFCASSVGGRFTDTQYFGPGTRLTVL.

The V call is TRBV29-1, the J call TRBJ1-3; D call uncertain. Trimming removed 7 bases from V and 0 bases from J, with 7 bases in between. The CDR3 covers 12 residues. CDR1 is SQVTM, CDR2 ANQGSEA, per germline. The CDR3 here is CSAKISGNTIYF. The CDR3 bases are TGCAGCGCCAAGATCTCTGGAAACACCATATATTTT.

This clonotype has a count of ten or more. This rearrangement joins TRBV12-3 or TRBV12-4 to TRBJ1-3, with 9 nucleotides matching TRBD1. Trimming cost V 5 bases and J 0 bases; bases outside gene matches: 2. This CDR3 spans 15 amino acids. The CDR3 protein is CASSQTGGSGNTIYF. The CDR3 DNA is TGTGCCAGCAGTCAGACAGGGGGCTCTGGAAACACCATATATTTT.

The rearrangement uses TRBV2 and TRBJ1-1; tentative D call: TRBD1 (5 bases). Looked up from germline, CDR1 is SNHLY and CDR2 is FYNNEI. The CDR3 is 13 amino acids. V lost 2 bases, J lost 7 bases, and 11 bases lay in between. The CDR3 sequence is CASSERAGIEAFF. The CDR3 nucleotides are TGTGCCAGCAGTGAACGGGCAGGGATTGAAGCTTTCTTT.

This clonotype was observed a few times. CDR3 residues: CASSDLGVNYGYTF. Here the CDR3 DNA reads TGTGCCAGCAGTGATCTGGGGGTGAATTATGGCTACACCTTC. The rearrangement uses TRBV2 and TRBJ1-2; D perhaps matches TRBD1 (5 bases). This CDR3 is 14 amino acids long. Germline V gene sequence: CDR1 SNHLY, CDR2 FYNNEI. Trimming left V 3 bases short and J 5 bases short, with 13 bases between.

This clonotype was seen just once. The CDR3 DNA reads TGTGCCAGCAGACCAGGGGGGACTACTTGGAACACTGAAGCTTTCTTT. It translates to CASRPGGTTWNTEAFF. V and J are TRBV7-2 and TRBJ1-1; 7 nucleotides match TRBD1. CDR1 and CDR2 from the germline V gene are SGHTA and FQGNSA. With 6 bases clipped from V and 1 base from J, the junction kept 11 bases outside the gene matches. The CDR3 spans 16 residues.

This chain connects TRBV20-1 to TRBJ2-7; 14 nucleotides match TRBD2. CDR3 length: 16 amino acids. The junction had 8 bases not matched to a gene; V was cut back by 4 bases and J by 3 bases. Germline CDR1 and CDR2: DFQATT and SNEGSKA (reference sequence). The CDR3 here is CSAKTGTSGGLYEQYF. The DNA for the CDR3 is TGCAGTGCTAAAACCGGGACTAGCGGGGGCCTCTACGAGCAGTACTTC.

This chain links TRBV7-3 with TRBJ2-1; the match to TRBD1 covers 10 bases. Unmatched junction bases numbered 4, after V lost 4 bases and J lost 10 bases. The CDR3 runs 13 residues. CDR1 SGHTA and CDR2 FQGTGA come from the germline V gene. The CDR3 here is CASSSLGQGEQFF. The DNA for the CDR3 is TGTGCCAGCAGCTCCCTGGGACAGGGGGAGCAGTTCTTC.

This clonotype was found once. The genes are TRBV5-1 and TRBJ2-5; 7 bases match TRBD1. Germline V gene data show CDR1 as SGHRS and CDR2 as YFSETQ. Trimming at V came to 3 bases and at J to 4 bases, leaving 6 bases not matched to a gene. The CDR3 has 14 amino acids. The CDR3 bases are TGCGCCAGCAGCTCGGGACAGAGGCGAGAGACCCAGTACTTC. It encodes CASSSGQRRETQYF. Full variable domain (remainder filled in from reference TRBV5-1 and TRBJ2-5): KAGVTQTPRYLIKTRGQQVTLSCSPISGHRSVSWYQQTPGQGLQFLFEYFSETQRNKGNFPGRFSGRQFSNSRSEMNVSTLELGDSALYLCASSSGQRRETQYFGPGTRLLVL.

This clonotype was observed once. The J gene is TRBJ1-5, the V gene TRBV20-1; 7 bases match TRBD1. The V gene's germline CDR1 is DFQATT and CDR2 SNEGSKA (reference sequence). CDR3 size: 13 residues. The J segment lost 1 base and the V segment lost 6 bases, leaving 3 bases of the junction unmatched. The CDR3 coding sequence is TGCAGTGCAGGGACAGACAGCAATCAGCCCCAGCATTTT. Its translation: CSAGTDSNQPQHF.

This clonotype was observed at least ten times. The chain has TRBV7-2 and TRBJ1-1; weak D call: TRBD1 (5 bases). The V gene lost 4 bases and the J gene lost 0 bases, with 12 bases spanning the gap. This CDR3 has 15 residues. Germline assignment: CDR1 SGHTA and CDR2 FQGNSA. CDR3 in DNA: TGTGCCAGCAGCTCTCGACAGCCTATGAACACTGAAGCTTTCTTT. Translated: CASSSRQPMNTEAFF.

This clonotype was found many times. V gene TRBV7-3 combines with J gene TRBJ2-6, with 13 bases fitting TRBD2. Germline values: CDR1 SGHTA, CDR2 FQGTGA. With V trimmed by 5 bases and J by 0 bases, 4 bases remained unmatched. The CDR3 is 18 amino acids. DNA for the CDR3: TGTGCCAGCAGCGGAACTAGCGGGGGGGCCTCTGGGGCCAACGTCCTGACTTTC. It translates to CASSGTSGGASGANVLTF.

The V gene is TRBV20-1, the J gene TRBJ1-5; tentatively, D is TRBD1 (5 bases). In germline, CDR1 is DFQATT, CDR2 SNEGSKA (reference sequence). CDR3 length equals 15 residues. V was clipped by 6 bases and J by 11 bases, with 26 bases between them. In DNA, the CDR3 is TGCAGTGCCCTACTGCGGGGGGGTCGGAGAGAGACCCAGCATTTT. This translates into CSALLRGGRRETQHF.

This chain connects TRBV5-4 to TRBJ1-1, with 9 bases aligning to TRBD1. J lost 6 bases, V lost 3 bases, and 6 bases had no gene match. There are 14 residues in the CDR3. Germline V CDR1 and CDR2: SGHNT, YYREEE (reference sequence). CDR3 DNA: TGTGCCAGCAGCTCCAACAGGGGGCCGGCTGAAGCTTTCTTT. This sequence encodes CASSSNRGPAEAFF.

V usage is TRBV10-3 and J usage is TRBJ1-6; D is ambiguous. This CDR3 contains 14 residues. V was clipped by 2 bases and J by 5 bases, with 7 bases between them. The germline gives CDR1 ENHRY, CDR2 SYGVKD. Here the CDR3 DNA reads TGTGCCATCAGTGAGGGGGATGATAATTCACCCCTCCACTTT. Translating gives CAISEGDDNSPLHF.

In its sample, this clonotype was seen a few times. The chain has TRBV28 and TRBJ1-2, with 7 bases aligning to TRBD1. Germline CDR1 MDHEN, CDR2 SYDVKM. This CDR3 has 13 amino acids. Trimming cost V 2 bases and J 6 bases; bases outside gene matches: 3. CDR3 sequence: CASSLIGGNGYTF. In DNA, the CDR3 is TGTGCCAGCAGTTTAATAGGGGGCAATGGCTACACCTTC.

The chain couples TRBV10-1 to TRBJ2-7; a possible D gene is TRBD2 (6 bases). The V gene's germline CDR1 is WNHNN and CDR2 SYGVQD (reference sequence). The length of the CDR3 is 14 residues. With 6 bases removed from V and 2 bases from J, the gap between germline ends came to 14 bases. CDR3 sequence (DNA): TGCGCCAGCAGCCAAGGGACTCCGACCTACGAGCAGTACTTC. Amino acids: CASSQGTPTYEQYF.

This clonotype was found many times. The J gene is TRBJ2-1, the V gene TRBV7-6, with 7 bases identical to TRBD2. J gave up 8 bases and V 0 bases, and 13 bases lay outside the gene matches. Germline CDR1 reads SGHVS; CDR2 reads FNYEAQ. The CDR3 has 17 residues. The CDR3 sequence: CASSLASGITTVDEQFF. The CDR3 DNA sequence: TGTGCCAGCAGCTTAGCAAGCGGGATTACCACGGTGGATGAGCAGTTCTTC. Combining the CDR3 with reference TRBV7-6 and TRBJ2-1 gives the whole variable domain GAGVSQSPRYKVTKRGQDVALRCDPISGHVSLYWYRQALGQGPEFLTYFNYEAQQDKSGLPNDRFSAERPEGSISTLTIQRTEQRDSAMYRCASSLASGITTVDEQFFGPGTRLTVL.